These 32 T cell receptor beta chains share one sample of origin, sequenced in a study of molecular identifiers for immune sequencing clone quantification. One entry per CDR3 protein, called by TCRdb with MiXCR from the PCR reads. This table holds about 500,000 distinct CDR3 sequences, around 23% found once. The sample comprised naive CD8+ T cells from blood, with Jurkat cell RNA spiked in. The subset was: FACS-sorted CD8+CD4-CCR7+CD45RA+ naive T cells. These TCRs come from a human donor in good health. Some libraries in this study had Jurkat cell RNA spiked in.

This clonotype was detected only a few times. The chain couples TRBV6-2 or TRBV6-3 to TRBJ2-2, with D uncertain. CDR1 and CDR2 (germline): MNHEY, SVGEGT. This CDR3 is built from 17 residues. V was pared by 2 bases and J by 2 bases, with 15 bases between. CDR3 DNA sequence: TGTGCCAGCAGTTACAAGGGCAGACTCTCTAACACCGGGGAGCTGTTTTTT. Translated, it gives CASSYKGRLSNTGELFF.

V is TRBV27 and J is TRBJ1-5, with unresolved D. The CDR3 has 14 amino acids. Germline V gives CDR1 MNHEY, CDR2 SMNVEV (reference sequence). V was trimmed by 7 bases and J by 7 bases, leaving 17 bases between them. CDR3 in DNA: TGTGCCAGCAACCCTCACCTGGGAGCCCAGCCCCAGCATTTT. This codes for CASNPHLGAQPQHF.

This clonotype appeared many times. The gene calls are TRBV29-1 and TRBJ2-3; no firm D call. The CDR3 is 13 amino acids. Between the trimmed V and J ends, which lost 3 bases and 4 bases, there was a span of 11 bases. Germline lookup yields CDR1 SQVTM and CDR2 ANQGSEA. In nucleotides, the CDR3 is TGCAGCGTTGAGTTTCGACTCGCAGATACGCAGTATTTT. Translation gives CSVEFRLADTQYF.

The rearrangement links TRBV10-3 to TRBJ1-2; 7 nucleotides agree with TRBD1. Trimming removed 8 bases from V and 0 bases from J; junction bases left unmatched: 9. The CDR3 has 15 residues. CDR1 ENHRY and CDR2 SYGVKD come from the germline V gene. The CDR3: CAIGPPGQPNYGYTF. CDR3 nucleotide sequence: TGTGCCATCGGACCCCCGGGACAGCCTAACTATGGCTACACCTTC.

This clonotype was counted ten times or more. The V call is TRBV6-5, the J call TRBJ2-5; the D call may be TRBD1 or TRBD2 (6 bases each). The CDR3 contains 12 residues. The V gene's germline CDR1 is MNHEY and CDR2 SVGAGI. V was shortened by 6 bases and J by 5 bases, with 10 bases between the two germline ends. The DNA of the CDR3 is TGTGCCAGCAGGTGGAGGGGGGAGACCCAGTACTTC. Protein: CASRWRGETQYF.

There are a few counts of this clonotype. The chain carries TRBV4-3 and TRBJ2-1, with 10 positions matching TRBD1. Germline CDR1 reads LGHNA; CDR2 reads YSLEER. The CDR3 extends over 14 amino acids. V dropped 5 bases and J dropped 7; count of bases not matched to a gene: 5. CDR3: CASSTRTGGNEQFF. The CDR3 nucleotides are TGCGCCAGCAGCACTAGGACAGGGGGGAATGAGCAGTTCTTC.

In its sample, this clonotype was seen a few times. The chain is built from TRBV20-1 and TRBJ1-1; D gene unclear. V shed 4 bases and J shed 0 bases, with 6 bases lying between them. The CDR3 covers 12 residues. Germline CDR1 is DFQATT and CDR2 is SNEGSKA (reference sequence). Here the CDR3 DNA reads TGCAGTGCTATGGACCTGAACACTGAAGCTTTCTTT. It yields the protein CSAMDLNTEAFF.

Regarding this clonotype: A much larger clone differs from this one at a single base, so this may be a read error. DNA of the CDR3: TGTGCCTGCAGCTACTGGGGACAGGCCTACGAGCAGTACTTC. This codes for CACSYWGQAYEQYF. This chain uses TRBV5-4 with TRBJ2-7; 8 nucleotides agree with TRBD1. The CDR3 sequence is 14 residues long. In germline, CDR1 is SGHNT, CDR2 YYREEE (reference sequence).

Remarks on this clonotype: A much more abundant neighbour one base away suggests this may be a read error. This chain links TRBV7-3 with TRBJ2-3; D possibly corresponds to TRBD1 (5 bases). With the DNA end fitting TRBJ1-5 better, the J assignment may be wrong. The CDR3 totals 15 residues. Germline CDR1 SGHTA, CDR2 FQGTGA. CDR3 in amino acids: CASSPGLTEGDTQHF. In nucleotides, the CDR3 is TGTGCCAGCAGCCCGGGACTTACAGAGGGAGATACGCAGCATTTT.

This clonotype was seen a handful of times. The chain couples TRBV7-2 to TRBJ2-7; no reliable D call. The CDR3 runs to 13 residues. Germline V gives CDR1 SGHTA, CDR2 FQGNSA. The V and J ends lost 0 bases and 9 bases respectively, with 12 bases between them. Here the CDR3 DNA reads TGTGCCAGCAGCTTAGCCGGTCTGAGTGTGCAGTACTTC. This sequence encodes CASSLAGLSVQYF. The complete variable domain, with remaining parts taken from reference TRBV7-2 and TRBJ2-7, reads GAGVSQSPSNKVTEKGKDVELRCDPISGHTALYWYRQSLGQGLEFLIYFQGNSAPDKSGLPSDRFSAERTGGSVSTLTIQRTQQEDSAVYLCASSLAGLSVQYFGPGTRLTVT.

This CDR3 is CASSKARAGECYEQYF. The CDR3 DNA is TGTGCCAGCAGCAAAGCGAGGGCGGGAGAATGCTACGAGCAGTACTTC. The V gene is TRBV21-1, the J gene TRBJ2-7; TRBD2, the table's D call, lacks a check against the DNA. TRBV21-1 is a documented pseudogene. This CDR3 is 16 amino acids long.

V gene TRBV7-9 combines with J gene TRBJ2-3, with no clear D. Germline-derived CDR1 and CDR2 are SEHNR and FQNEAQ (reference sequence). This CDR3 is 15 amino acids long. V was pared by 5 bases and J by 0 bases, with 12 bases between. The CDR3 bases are TGTGCCAGCAGCCCCCGCCACCCTAGCACAGATACGCAGTATTTT. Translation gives CASSPRHPSTDTQYF.

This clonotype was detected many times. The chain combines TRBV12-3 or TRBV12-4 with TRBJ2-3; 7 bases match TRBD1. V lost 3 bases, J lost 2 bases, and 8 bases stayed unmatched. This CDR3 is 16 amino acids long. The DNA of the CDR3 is TGTGCCAGCAGTTTCCTCGAAGGGGGCTACACAGATACGCAGTATTTT. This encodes CASSFLEGGYTDTQYF.

The CDR3 sequence: CASSLDWGPGTEAFF. In DNA form, the CDR3 reads TGCGCCAGCAGCTTGGACTGGGGCCCCGGCACTGAAGCTTTCTTT. The rearrangement links TRBV5-1 to TRBJ1-1, with a tentative D call TRBD1 (5 bases). V was shortened by 0 bases and J by 4 bases, with 13 bases between the two germline ends. CDR3 length equals 15 residues. The germline V gene has CDR1 SGHRS and CDR2 YFSETQ.

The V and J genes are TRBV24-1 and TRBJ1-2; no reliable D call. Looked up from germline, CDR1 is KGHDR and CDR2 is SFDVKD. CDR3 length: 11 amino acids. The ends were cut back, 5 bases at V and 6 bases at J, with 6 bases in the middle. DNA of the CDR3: TGTGCCACCAGTGGCAACGATGGCTACACCTTC. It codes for CATSGNDGYTF.

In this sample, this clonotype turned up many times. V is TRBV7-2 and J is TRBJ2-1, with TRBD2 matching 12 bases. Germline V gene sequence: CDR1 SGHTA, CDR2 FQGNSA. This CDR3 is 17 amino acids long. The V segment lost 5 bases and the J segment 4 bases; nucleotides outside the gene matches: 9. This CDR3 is CASSIRLAGAGYNEQFF. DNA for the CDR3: TGTGCCAGCAGCATTCGACTAGCGGGAGCAGGGTACAATGAGCAGTTCTTC.

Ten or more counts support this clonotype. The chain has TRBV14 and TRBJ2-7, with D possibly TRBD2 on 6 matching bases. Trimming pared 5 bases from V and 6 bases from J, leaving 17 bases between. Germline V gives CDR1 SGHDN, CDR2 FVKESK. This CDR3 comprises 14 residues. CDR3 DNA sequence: TGTGCCAGCAGCACCTTGACTAGTTTTCGCGAGCAGTACTTC. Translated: CASSTLTSFREQYF.

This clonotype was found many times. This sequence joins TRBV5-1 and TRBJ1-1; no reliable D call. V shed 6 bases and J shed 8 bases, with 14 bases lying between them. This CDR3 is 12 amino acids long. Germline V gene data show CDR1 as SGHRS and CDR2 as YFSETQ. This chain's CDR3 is CASTHTAGEAFF. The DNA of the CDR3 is TGCGCCAGCACACACACGGCGGGAGAAGCTTTCTTT.

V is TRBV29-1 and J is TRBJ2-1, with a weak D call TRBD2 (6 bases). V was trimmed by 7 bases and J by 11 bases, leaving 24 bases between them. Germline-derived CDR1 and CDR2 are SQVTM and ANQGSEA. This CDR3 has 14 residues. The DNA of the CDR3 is TGCAGCGCCGAAGGACTAACGGGAGATAATAAGCAGTTCTTC. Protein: CSAEGLTGDNKQFF.

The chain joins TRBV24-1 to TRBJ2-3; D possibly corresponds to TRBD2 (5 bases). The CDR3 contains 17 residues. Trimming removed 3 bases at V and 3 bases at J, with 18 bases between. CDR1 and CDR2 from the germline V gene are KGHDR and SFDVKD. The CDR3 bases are TGTGCCACCAGTGATCCCGGGGAAGGTGATTTGACAGATACGCAGTATTTT. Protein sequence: CATSDPGEGDLTDTQYF.

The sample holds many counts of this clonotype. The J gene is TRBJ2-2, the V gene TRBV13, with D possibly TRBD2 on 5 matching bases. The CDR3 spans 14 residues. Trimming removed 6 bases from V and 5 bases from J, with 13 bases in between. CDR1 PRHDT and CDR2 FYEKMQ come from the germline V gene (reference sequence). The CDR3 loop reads CASRAGPLTGELFF. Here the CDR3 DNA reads TGTGCCAGCAGGGCGGGCCCCTTGACCGGGGAGCTGTTTTTT.

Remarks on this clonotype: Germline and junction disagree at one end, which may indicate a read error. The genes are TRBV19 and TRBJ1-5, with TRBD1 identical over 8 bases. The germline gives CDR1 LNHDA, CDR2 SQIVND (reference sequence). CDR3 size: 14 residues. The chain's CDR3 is CASSPGQGPPPQQF. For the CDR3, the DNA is TGTGCCAGTAGTCCTGGACAGGGCCCCCCGCCCCAGCAGTTT.

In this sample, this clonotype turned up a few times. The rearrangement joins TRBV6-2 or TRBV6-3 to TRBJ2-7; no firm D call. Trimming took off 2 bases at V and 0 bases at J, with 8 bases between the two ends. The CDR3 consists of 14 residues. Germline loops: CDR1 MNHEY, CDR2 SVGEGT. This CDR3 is CASSYGRNSYEQYF. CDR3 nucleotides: TGTGCCAGCAGTTACGGACGAAACTCCTACGAGCAGTACTTC.

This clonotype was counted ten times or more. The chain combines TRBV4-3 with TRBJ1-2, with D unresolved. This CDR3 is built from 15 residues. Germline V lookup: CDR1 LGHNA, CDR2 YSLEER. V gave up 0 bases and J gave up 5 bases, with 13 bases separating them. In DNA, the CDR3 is TGCGCCAGCAGCCAAGATCAATCCGGCCTTTATGGCTACACCTTC. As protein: CASSQDQSGLYGYTF.

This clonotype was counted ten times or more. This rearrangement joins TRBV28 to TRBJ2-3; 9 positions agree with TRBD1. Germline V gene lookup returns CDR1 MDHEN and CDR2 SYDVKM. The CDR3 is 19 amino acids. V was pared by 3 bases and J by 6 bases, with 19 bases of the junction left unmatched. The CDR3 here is CASSFRQPRTGALPDTQYF. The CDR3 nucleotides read TGTGCCAGCAGTTTCCGTCAGCCCCGGACAGGGGCTCTCCCCGATACGCAGTATTTT.

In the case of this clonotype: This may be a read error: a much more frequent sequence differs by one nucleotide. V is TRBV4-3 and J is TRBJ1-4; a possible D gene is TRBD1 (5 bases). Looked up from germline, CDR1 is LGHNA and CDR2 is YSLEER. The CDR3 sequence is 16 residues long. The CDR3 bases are TGCGCCAGCAGCCAAGAGGAGGGGCGCCCCTCTGAAAATCTGTTTTTT. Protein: CASSQEEGRPSENLFF.

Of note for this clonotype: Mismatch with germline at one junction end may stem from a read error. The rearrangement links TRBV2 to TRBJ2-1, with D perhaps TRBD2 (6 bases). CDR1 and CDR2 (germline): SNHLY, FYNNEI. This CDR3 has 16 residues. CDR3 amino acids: CATLIGGPSSYNEQLF. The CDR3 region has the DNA TGTGCCACCCTTATTGGAGGGCCCAGCTCCTACAATGAGCAGCTCTTC.

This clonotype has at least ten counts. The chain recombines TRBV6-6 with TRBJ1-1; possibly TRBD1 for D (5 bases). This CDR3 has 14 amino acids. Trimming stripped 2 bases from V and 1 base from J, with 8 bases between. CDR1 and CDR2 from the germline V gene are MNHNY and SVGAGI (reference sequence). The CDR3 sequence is CASSYVQGNTEAFF. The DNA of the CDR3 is TGTGCCAGCAGTTACGTCCAGGGGAACACTGAAGCTTTCTTT.

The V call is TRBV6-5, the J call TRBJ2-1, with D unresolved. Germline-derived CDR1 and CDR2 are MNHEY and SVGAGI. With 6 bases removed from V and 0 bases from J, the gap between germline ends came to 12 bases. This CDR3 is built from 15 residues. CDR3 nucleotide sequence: TGTGCCAGCAGCGGATCTTCCGACTCCTACAATGAGCAGTTCTTC. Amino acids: CASSGSSDSYNEQFF.

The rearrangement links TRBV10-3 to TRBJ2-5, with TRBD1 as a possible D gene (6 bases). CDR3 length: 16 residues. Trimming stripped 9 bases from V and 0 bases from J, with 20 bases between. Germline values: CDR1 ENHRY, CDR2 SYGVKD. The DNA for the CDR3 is TGTGCCATACAAAGCGAACAGGGTTGGGACCAAGAGACCCAGTACTTC. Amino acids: CAIQSEQGWDQETQYF.

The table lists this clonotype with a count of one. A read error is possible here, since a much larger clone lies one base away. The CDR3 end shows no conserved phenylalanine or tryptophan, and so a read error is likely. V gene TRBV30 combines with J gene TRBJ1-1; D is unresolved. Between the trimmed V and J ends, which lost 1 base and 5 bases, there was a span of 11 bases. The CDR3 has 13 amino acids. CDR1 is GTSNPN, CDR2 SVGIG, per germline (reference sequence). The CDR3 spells CAWSGGFGTEAFS. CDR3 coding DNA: TGTGCCTGGAGTGGTGGGTTTGGGACTGAAGCTTTCTCT.

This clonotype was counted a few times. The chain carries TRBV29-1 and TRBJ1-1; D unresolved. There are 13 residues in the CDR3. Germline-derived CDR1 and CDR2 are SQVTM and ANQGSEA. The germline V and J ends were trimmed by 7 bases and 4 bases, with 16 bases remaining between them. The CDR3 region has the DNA TGCAGCGCCATACCCCATGACGTCACTGAAGCTTTCTTT. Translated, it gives CSAIPHDVTEAFF.